A single sample gave rise to the 25 T cell receptor beta chains below, sequenced in a study of lymphopenia after photon versus proton radiotherapy. Assay: immunoSEQ multiplex PCR; the TCRdb copy retains only in-frame clones and omits some. The profile covers 150,000 to 200,000 clones, with roughly nine tenths appearing a single time and less than 6% taken by the ten largest. The sample in question was peripheral blood, obtained from a patient treated with photon-based radiotherapy. The receptors shown here come from a middle-aged man with gastric cancer.

The chain uses TRBV7-6 and TRBJ2-1; a weak D match, TRBD1 (7 bases). This CDR3 has 15 amino acids. Germline V gives CDR1 SGHVS, CDR2 FNYEAQ. The germline V and J ends were trimmed by 1 base and 5 bases, with 12 bases remaining between them. The CDR3 region has the DNA TGTGCCAGCAGCTTAGAGGGGGCGGGGAACAATGAGCAGTTCTTC. It encodes CASSLEGAGNNEQFF.

The V gene is TRBV15, the J gene TRBJ2-7; D is ambiguous. The V gene's germline CDR1 is LNHNV and CDR2 YYDKDF (reference sequence). The V gene lost 3 bases and the J gene lost 5 bases, with 17 bases spanning the gap. There are 15 residues in the CDR3. CDR3 nucleotide sequence: TGTGCCACCAGCAGCCCCGAAGCAGGTCCAAACGAGCAGTACTTC. Amino acid sequence: CATSSPEAGPNEQYF. The variable domain in full, with the rest retrieved from reference TRBV15 and TRBJ2-7, is DAMVIQNPRYQVTQFGKPVTLSCSQTLNHNVMYWYQQKSSQAPKLLFHYYDKDFNNEADTPDNFQSRRPNTSFCFLDIRSPGLGDTAMYLCATSSPEAGPNEQYFGPGTRLTVT.

This clone was counted only a few times. The chain couples TRBV5-4 to TRBJ2-1, with D unresolved. V was shortened by 2 bases and J by 9 bases, with 6 bases between the two germline ends. This CDR3 comprises 11 residues. From germline, CDR1 is SGHNT and CDR2 YYREEE (reference sequence). The CDR3 DNA reads as TGTGCCAGCAGCTTAACAGCTGAGCAGTTCTTC. Protein product: CASSLTAEQFF.

V gene TRBV6-5 combines with J gene TRBJ1-1, with 9 nucleotides matching TRBD1. The CDR3 is 14 residues long. Per the germline V gene, CDR1 is MNHEY and CDR2 is SVGAGI. Losses at the gene ends were 5 bases for V and 0 bases for J; bases not matched to a gene: 1. The CDR3: CASSRDRVNTEAFF. The CDR3, as DNA: TGTGCCAGCAGTCGGGACAGGGTGAACACTGAAGCTTTCTTT.

V gene TRBV5-1 combines with J gene TRBJ2-5; D is possibly TRBD1 (5 bases). Trimming removed 0 bases from V and 0 bases from J, with 9 bases in between. Germline assignment: CDR1 SGHRS and CDR2 YFSETQ. The CDR3 is 15 amino acids. The CDR3 nucleotides are TGCGCCAGCAGCTTGGAAAGGGGATACCAAGAGACCCAGTACTTC. This gives the protein CASSLERGYQETQYF.

This rearrangement joins TRBV29-1 to TRBJ2-1; a possible D gene is TRBD1 (5 bases). Deletions cut 2 bases from V and 0 bases from J, with 20 bases between. This CDR3 is 18 amino acids long. CDR1 is SQVTM and CDR2 is ANQGSEA in the germline V gene. This chain's CDR3 is CSVELVGGQGSSYNEQFF. In nucleotides, the CDR3 is TGCAGCGTTGAATTGGTGGGTGGTCAGGGTAGCTCCTACAATGAGCAGTTCTTC.

The rearrangement uses TRBV5-1 and TRBJ2-7; a weak D match, TRBD2 (7 bases). CDR3 length: 14 residues. CDR1 SGHRS and CDR2 YFSETQ come from the germline V gene. Trimming left V 0 bases short and J 7 bases short, with 14 bases between. The CDR3 DNA is TGCGCCAGCAGCTTGGGTGGGGGGGCCGAAGAGCAGTACTTC. This sequence encodes CASSLGGGAEEQYF. The full variable domain, with the rest looked up from reference TRBV5-1 and TRBJ2-7, is KAGVTQTPRYLIKTRGQQVTLSCSPISGHRSVSWYQQTPGQGLQFLFEYFSETQRNKGNFPGRFSGRQFSNSRSEMNVSTLELGDSALYLCASSLGGGAEEQYFGPGTRLTVT.

The chain couples TRBV30 to TRBJ2-7; D might be TRBD1 (6 bases). Germline V gives CDR1 GTSNPN, CDR2 SVGIG (reference sequence). The ends were cut back, 5 bases at V and 0 bases at J, with 14 bases in the middle. This CDR3 comprises 14 residues. Here the CDR3 DNA reads TGTGCCTGGGGGCGGACAGTGAGCTCCTACGAGCAGTACTTC. This sequence encodes CAWGRTVSSYEQYF.

The chain links TRBV5-6 to TRBJ2-5; weak D call: TRBD2 (5 bases). The germline V gene has CDR1 SGHDT and CDR2 YYEEEE. The CDR3 has 13 amino acids. V was cut by 4 bases and J by 6 bases, with 13 bases left in between. The CDR3: CASSPAGPKTQYF. CDR3 bases: TGTGCCAGCAGCCCTGCGGGCCCGAAGACCCAGTACTTC. Together with reference TRBV5-6 and TRBJ2-5, the CDR3 gives the full variable domain: DAGVTQSPTHLIKTRGQQVTLRCSPKSGHDTVSWYQQALGQGPQFIFQYYEEEERQRGNFPDRFSGHQFPNYSSELNVNALLLGDSALYLCASSPAGPKTQYFGPGTRLLVL.

This chain connects TRBV7-6 to TRBJ2-3; no clear D. Deletions cut 1 base from V and 6 bases from J, with 5 bases between. In germline, CDR1 is SGHVS, CDR2 FNYEAQ. The CDR3 contains 12 residues. The CDR3 is CASSLGADTQYF. CDR3 bases: TGTGCCAGCAGCTTAGGGGCGGATACGCAGTATTTT.

The rearrangement uses TRBV29-1 and TRBJ2-1, with 10 nucleotides matching TRBD2. The CDR3 contains 15 residues. V gave up 7 bases and J gave up 5 bases; unmatched junction bases: 11. Germline lookup yields CDR1 SQVTM and CDR2 ANQGSEA. The CDR3 sequence: CSAPPAGGFDNEQFF. The CDR3 region has the DNA TGCAGCGCTCCCCCAGCGGGAGGGTTTGACAATGAGCAGTTCTTC.

The chain links TRBV5-4 to TRBJ2-4, with TRBD1 matching over 10 bases. Germline trimming cut 4 bases from V and 8 bases from J; bases unmatched to any gene: 12. Germline V gene sequence: CDR1 SGHNT, CDR2 YYREEE (reference sequence). The CDR3 is 16 amino acids. The CDR3 loop reads CASSGRLGTGADIQYF. DNA for the CDR3: TGTGCCAGCAGCGGAAGACTCGGGACAGGGGCCGACATTCAGTACTTC.

This chain joins TRBV6-5 and TRBJ2-1; D is perhaps TRBD1 or TRBD2 (5 bases each). The V gene lost 0 bases and the J gene lost 9 bases, with 12 bases spanning the gap. The germline V gene encodes CDR1 MNHEY and CDR2 SVGAGI. The CDR3 has 14 residues. CDR3 sequence reads: CASSYSTGAGEQFF. The CDR3 DNA reads as TGTGCCAGCAGTTACTCGACTGGGGCGGGTGAGCAGTTCTTC.

About this clone: A junction boundary mismatches the germline segment, possibly from a read error. This sequence joins TRBV30 and TRBJ1-1, with TRBD1 identical over 7 bases. CDR1 is GTSNPN, CDR2 SVGIG, per germline (reference sequence). This CDR3 contains 11 residues. The CDR3 loop reads CAWGENRGANF. The CDR3 coding sequence is TGTGCCTGGGGGGAAAACAGGGGCGCGAACTTT.

This sequence joins TRBV6-5 and TRBJ2-7; TRBD2 aligns across 10 bases. The germline gives CDR1 MNHEY, CDR2 SVGAGI. The V gene end was trimmed by 8 bases and the J gene end by 2 bases; junction bases not matched to a gene: 9. This CDR3 spans 15 amino acids. The CDR3 loop reads CASRNGLAATYEQYF. CDR3 nucleotides: TGTGCCAGCCGTAACGGACTAGCGGCTACCTACGAGCAGTACTTC.

The sample holds one count of this clone. The chain joins TRBV7-2 to TRBJ1-5; possibly TRBD1 for D (5 bases). This CDR3 has 15 residues. The germline gives CDR1 SGHTA, CDR2 FQGNSA. The ends were cut back, 0 bases at V and 2 bases at J, with 8 bases in the middle. CDR3 residues: CASSLAAGGNQPQHF. The CDR3 DNA reads TGTGCCAGCAGCTTAGCCGCGGGGGGCAATCAGCCCCAGCATTTT.

The chain joins TRBV27 to TRBJ2-2, with 8 bases fitting TRBD2. V was pared by 3 bases and J by 1 base, with 1 base of the junction left unmatched. This CDR3 has 15 residues. Germline CDR1 and CDR2: MNHEY and SMNVEV (reference sequence). The CDR3 region is CASSFGTRNTGELFF. The DNA for the CDR3 is TGTGCCAGCAGTTTCGGGACTAGGAACACCGGGGAGCTGTTTTTT.

The chain has TRBV11-3 and TRBJ2-1; 7 bases align to TRBD1. The CDR3 consists of 16 residues. The germline V gene encodes CDR1 SGHNT and CDR2 YENEEA. V shed 8 bases and J 0 bases; nucleotides not matched to a gene: 10. In DNA, the CDR3 is TGTGCCAGCCAAAAGACAGGGCTGAGCTCCTACAATGAGCAGTTCTTC. It codes for CASQKTGLSSYNEQFF.

The chain joins TRBV19 to TRBJ2-7; 7 bases are shared with TRBD2. The CDR3 loop spans 15 amino acids. After removal of 4 bases from V and 4 bases from J, the junction contained 10 bases not matched to a gene. CDR1 LNHDA and CDR2 SQIVND come from the germline V gene (reference sequence). CDR3 bases: TGTGCCAGTAGTAGCGCCGGGGCGGGAGTATACGAGCAGTACTTC. Amino acids: CASSSAGAGVYEQYF.

The chain joins TRBV6-5 to TRBJ2-1, with 9 bases identical to TRBD2. Germline assignment: CDR1 MNHEY and CDR2 SVGAGI. J gave up 7 bases and V 8 bases, and 6 bases lay outside the gene matches. The CDR3 covers 13 residues. The CDR3 coding sequence is TGTGCCAGCGCCCGCGGGGGGGCAAATGAGCAGTTCTTC. Protein product: CASARGGANEQFF.

The V gene is TRBV27, the J gene TRBJ2-7, with 7 bases aligning to TRBD2. V lost 6 bases and J lost 7; bases outside the gene matches: 15. This CDR3 has 15 residues. CDR1 MNHEY and CDR2 SMNVEV come from the germline V gene (reference sequence). The CDR3 region is CASSPLVVKAGEQYF. DNA for the CDR3: TGTGCCAGCAGCCCTCTCGTCGTAAAAGCGGGGGAGCAGTACTTC.

This clone was recorded only once. The chain couples TRBV19 to TRBJ1-1; possibly TRBD1 for D (5 bases). This CDR3 is built from 17 residues. Per germline, CDR1 LNHDA and CDR2 SQIVND (reference sequence). V was pared by 5 bases and J by 0 bases, with 19 bases between. This chain's CDR3 is CASSALRQTSVNTEAFF. Here the CDR3 DNA reads TGTGCCAGTAGTGCCCTACGACAGACCTCAGTGAACACTGAAGCTTTCTTT.

This clone was counted between two and nine times. V gene TRBV7-2 combines with J gene TRBJ2-3, with a weak D call TRBD2 (5 bases). V lost 1 base and J 2 bases, leaving 16 bases between the germline ends. Germline CDR1 and CDR2: SGHTA and FQGNSA. The CDR3 covers 17 residues. The CDR3 is CASSLVPPGGHTDTQYF. The CDR3 DNA reads as TGTGCCAGCAGCTTAGTTCCCCCCGGCGGGCACACAGATACGCAGTATTTT.

The chain combines TRBV7-9 with TRBJ2-4; D remains ambiguous. The CDR3 runs to 15 residues. Between the trimmed V and J ends, which lost 1 base and 4 bases, there was a span of 11 bases. Germline lookup yields CDR1 SEHNR and CDR2 FQNEAQ (reference sequence). This chain's CDR3 is CASSLVKGKKNIQYF. In nucleotides, the CDR3 is TGTGCCAGCAGCTTAGTCAAGGGCAAGAAAAACATTCAGTACTTC. The complete variable domain, with remaining parts taken from reference TRBV7-9 and TRBJ2-4, reads DTGVSQNPRHKITKRGQNVTFRCDPISEHNRLYWYRQTLGQGPEFLTYFQNEAQLEKSRLLSDRFSAERPKGSFSTLEIQRTEQGDSAMYLCASSLVKGKKNIQYFGAGTRLSVL.

This clone was detected once. V gene TRBV28 combines with J gene TRBJ1-1; TRBD1 is a possible D gene (6 bases). V was pared by 3 bases and J by 0 bases, with 17 bases between. Germline V CDR1 and CDR2: MDHEN, SYDVKM. The CDR3 has 17 residues. CDR3 sequence: CASSLWGARAVNTEAFF. The DNA of the CDR3 is TGTGCCAGCAGTTTGTGGGGGGCGCGTGCGGTGAACACTGAAGCTTTCTTT.